The next 21 T cell receptor beta chains were all read from a single sample in a study of T cells in tumors after PD-1 blockade. Generated by immunoSEQ multiplex PCR, the TCRdb table keeps only in-frame clones and is missing some. The sample consists of some 43,000 clones, over 70% of them appearing once. The sequenced sample was PBMCs, obtained before anti-PD-1 treatment. Receptors were obtained from a human donor with basal cell carcinoma.

The V call is TRBV21-1, the J call TRBJ1-2; no DNA check was done on the table's D call, TRBD1. TRBV21-1 is reported as a pseudogene. The CDR3 sequence is 16 residues long. The CDR3 loop reads CASSKVFGRRLSGYTF. As DNA, the CDR3 is TGTGCCAGCAGCAAAGTGTTTGGCAGGCGATTGAGCGGCTACACCTTC.

The chain employs TRBV12-3 or TRBV12-4 and TRBJ1-2, with D perhaps TRBD1 (5 bases). V was trimmed by 3 bases and J by 8 bases, leaving 13 bases between them. The CDR3 runs 13 residues. DNA for the CDR3: TGTGCCAGCAGTTTGGTTCCCGGGGGGGGCTACACCTTC. This codes for CASSLVPGGGYTF.

The chain uses TRBV7-2 and TRBJ1-6; TRBD1 might be the D (6 bases). V dropped 6 bases and J dropped 7 bases, with 16 bases sitting between them. Germline CDR1 and CDR2: SGHTA and FQGNSA. CDR3 length: 15 amino acids. This CDR3 is CASSIEYRANSPLHF. CDR3 DNA sequence: TGTGCCAGCAGTATTGAATACAGGGCCAATTCACCCCTCCACTTT.

V gene TRBV7-8 combines with J gene TRBJ2-1, with 10 bases aligning to TRBD2. There are 15 residues in the CDR3. J lost 7 bases, V lost 5 bases, and 8 bases had no gene match. Germline V gene lookup returns CDR1 SGHVS and CDR2 FQNEAQ. CDR3 protein: CASSRWTSGINEQFF. The CDR3 region has the DNA TGTGCCAGCAGCAGATGGACTAGCGGAATAAATGAGCAGTTCTTC.

The chain links TRBV4-1 to TRBJ2-2; 8 nucleotides match TRBD1. Losses at the gene ends were 3 bases for V and 0 bases for J; bases not matched to a gene: 3. From germline, CDR1 is MGHRA and CDR2 YSYEKL. There are 16 residues in the CDR3. The CDR3 region is CASSHLQGANTGELFF. CDR3 sequence (DNA): TGCGCCAGCAGCCATCTACAGGGGGCGAACACCGGGGAGCTGTTTTTT.

In this sample, this clone turned up once. The V and J genes are TRBV19 and TRBJ2-5; 7 nucleotides align to TRBD1. V gave up 5 bases and J gave up 4 bases; unmatched junction bases: 4. Germline V gene sequence: CDR1 LNHDA, CDR2 SQIVND (reference sequence). The CDR3 has 13 residues. This chain's CDR3 is CASSVTGPETQYF. In DNA form, the CDR3 reads TGTGCCAGTAGTGTGACAGGGCCAGAGACCCAGTACTTC.

This sequence joins TRBV19 and TRBJ2-7, with 9 nucleotides matching TRBD2. V trimming: 3 bases; J trimming: 2 bases; junction bases outside the gene matches: 2. Germline CDR1 and CDR2: LNHDA and SQIVND (reference sequence). The CDR3 has 14 residues. CDR3 DNA: TGTGCCAGTAGTATTGCGGGGGGGACCTACGAGCAGTACTTC. Translation gives CASSIAGGTYEQYF.

The gene calls are TRBV12-3 or TRBV12-4 and TRBJ2-7; no clear D gene. The CDR3 is 13 residues long. The germline V and J ends were trimmed by 5 bases and 4 bases, with 12 bases remaining between them. The CDR3 DNA follows: TGTGCCAGCAGTAGTAGGAATGGATACGAGCAGTACTTC. It encodes CASSSRNGYEQYF.

The genes are TRBV10-3 and TRBJ1-1, with 8 positions matching TRBD1. Trimming took 4 bases from V and 4 from J; bases not matched to a gene: 8. This CDR3 has 15 residues. Germline loops: CDR1 ENHRY, CDR2 SYGVKD. The CDR3 reads CAISGMTGVRTEAFF. CDR3 DNA: TGTGCCATCAGTGGTATGACAGGGGTTCGCACTGAAGCTTTCTTT.

This chain uses TRBV15 with TRBJ1-2, with D maybe TRBD1 (5 bases). The germline CDR1 and CDR2 sequences are LNHNV and YYDKDF (reference sequence). The CDR3 runs 16 residues. Trimming stripped 2 bases from V and 0 bases from J, with 13 bases between. CDR3 nucleotides: TGTGCCACCAGCAGACCCGGGACGGAAGCTAACTATGGCTACACCTTC. It translates to CATSRPGTEANYGYTF.

The rearrangement joins TRBV7-2 to TRBJ2-7; the D gene is possibly TRBD2 (5 bases). Trimming cost V 1 base and J 0 bases, with 19 bases left between them. CDR1 and CDR2 (germline): SGHTA, FQGNSA. The CDR3 is 18 residues long. The CDR3 DNA follows: TGTGCCAGCAGCTTAGAAGCGGTTGGCAGAACAAGCTCCTACGAGCAGTACTTC. Its protein product is CASSLEAVGRTSSYEQYF.

V gene TRBV4-2 combines with J gene TRBJ2-2; D is ambiguous. The ends were cut back, 4 bases at V and 2 bases at J, with 11 bases in the middle. The germline V gene encodes CDR1 LGHNA and CDR2 YNFKEQ. CDR3 size: 15 residues. CDR3: CASSPRTDNTGELFF. The CDR3 bases are TGTGCCAGCAGCCCCCGGACGGATAACACCGGGGAGCTGTTTTTT.

The CDR3 spells CASSPGSNQPQHF. DNA for the CDR3: TGTGCCAGCTCCCCAGGGAGCAATCAGCCCCAGCATTTT. The chain employs TRBV18 and TRBJ1-5; maybe TRBD1 (5 bases). Germline CDR1 KGHSH, CDR2 LQKENI. Trimming took 6 bases from V and 1 from J, leaving 7 bases between them. CDR3 length: 13 residues.

The V call is TRBV19, the J call TRBJ1-2; the match to TRBD1 covers 8 bases. There are 13 residues in the CDR3. Germline trimming cut 4 bases from V and 7 bases from J; bases unmatched to any gene: 5. Germline V lookup: CDR1 LNHDA, CDR2 SQIVND (reference sequence). The CDR3 loop reads CASSSRGRGGYTF. The DNA for the CDR3 is TGTGCCAGTAGTAGCAGGGGGCGCGGTGGCTACACCTTC.

V gene TRBV7-2 combines with J gene TRBJ1-6, with TRBD1 matching over 9 bases. V lost 6 bases and J lost 7; bases outside the gene matches: 10. Per the germline V gene, CDR1 is SGHTA and CDR2 is FQGNSA. This CDR3 region has 16 residues. CDR3 amino acids: CASSRTYGQGNSPLHF. The CDR3 bases are TGTGCCAGCAGTCGGACCTATGGACAGGGGAATTCACCCCTCCACTTT.

The rearrangement uses TRBV30 and TRBJ1-2; D unclear. CDR3 length: 11 amino acids. The germline gives CDR1 GTSNPN, CDR2 SVGIG (reference sequence). The ends were cut back, 7 bases at V and 4 bases at J, with 10 bases in the middle. The CDR3 sequence is CAYVRVYGYTF. Here the CDR3 DNA reads TGTGCCTATGTACGGGTCTATGGCTACACCTTC.

The rearrangement uses TRBV28 and TRBJ1-5; D gene ambiguous. The CDR3 runs to 14 residues. The V gene's germline CDR1 is MDHEN and CDR2 SYDVKM. V was trimmed by 1 base and J by 3 bases, leaving 7 bases between them. The CDR3 reads CASSLLRDNQPQHF. CDR3 nucleotides: TGTGCCAGCAGTTTATTGAGAGACAATCAGCCCCAGCATTTT.

J is TRBJ1-1 and V is TRBV6-1; TRBD1 is a possible D gene (5 bases). Trimming took 3 bases from V and 11 from J, leaving 13 bases between them. Germline V gene lookup returns CDR1 MNHNS and CDR2 SASEGT. CDR3 length: 12 residues. CDR3: CASSETARMAFF. The CDR3 bases are TGTGCCAGCAGTGAGACAGCGCGAATGGCTTTCTTT.

This chain joins TRBV10-2 and TRBJ2-3; 14 bases agree with TRBD2. CDR3 length: 16 residues. The germline V gene encodes CDR1 WSHSY and CDR2 SAAADI. The V segment lost 4 bases and the J segment 4 bases; nucleotides outside the gene matches: 4. CDR3 bases: TGCGCCAGCAGTGCGACTAGCGGGGGGGCCGCAGATACGCAGTATTTT. Its protein is CASSATSGGAADTQYF.

V and J are TRBV30 and TRBJ2-3; D may be TRBD1 or TRBD2 (6 bases each). Germline V gene data show CDR1 as GTSNPN and CDR2 as SVGIG (reference sequence). V lost 0 bases to trimming and J lost 4 bases, with 8 bases between them. The CDR3 totals 13 residues. The CDR3 bases are TGTGCCTGGAGTGTTAGGGGGGCAGATACGCAGTATTTT. Protein sequence: CAWSVRGADTQYF.

The chain joins TRBV3-1 (or the pseudogene TRBV3-2) to TRBJ1-6; a possible D gene is TRBD1 (5 bases). V gave up 1 base and J gave up 7 bases, with 11 bases separating them. The CDR3 runs to 15 residues. Germline loops: CDR1 LGHDT, CDR2 YNNKEL (reference sequence). The chain's CDR3 is CASSQGGNSNSPLHF. CDR3 sequence (DNA): TGTGCCAGCAGCCAAGGGGGGAACAGCAATTCACCCCTCCACTTT.